Listed below are T cell receptor beta chains from one sample, sequenced in a study of T cell responses to AZD1222 COVID-19 vaccine. Repertoires were generated with immunoSEQ multiplex PCR, while TCRdb's copy carries only in-frame clones and drops some. Among approximately 180,000 clones listed, approximately 92% were seen once. This sample comprised peripheral blood, obtained 28 days after the second dose of the MenACWY control vaccine. The origin of the receptors is an adult who received the MenACWY meningococcal vaccine as a control. The CDR3 runs from the conserved cysteine through the conserved F or W.

TRBV5-6	TRBJ2-7	CASSLNGGNYEQYF
TRBV3-1/TRBV3-2	TRBJ1-4	CASSQDPQGTNEKLFF
TRBV6-5	TRBJ1-2	CASSYGTTSGYTF
TRBV19	TRBJ2-5	CASRSAGGGTPKQETQYF
TRBV5-4	TRBJ2-7	CASSSTTGFEQYF
TRBV6-2/TRBV6-3	TRBJ1-1	CASSYFREAFF
TRBV7-9	TRBJ1-3	CASRGIRNTIYF
TRBV2	TRBJ1-2	CASSASKDYGYTF
TRBV5-6	TRBJ2-5	CASSFTAQETQYF
TRBV7-9	TRBJ1-6	CASSSGDLGPPLHF
TRBV3-1/TRBV3-2	TRBJ1-6	CASSQEGSYNSPLHF
TRBV18	TRBJ2-5	CASSPPVGGLETQYF
TRBV7-9	TRBJ2-5	CASSSTEARETQYF
TRBV18	TRBJ1-2	CASSPERDYYGYTF
TRBV9	TRBJ1-4	CASSVRAGGMEKLFF
TRBV7-9	TRBJ1-2	CASSLAGQSYGYTF
TRBV25-1	TRBJ1-2	CASSGGRQNYGYTF
TRBV7-2	TRBJ1-6	CASSPDNSPLHF
TRBV19	TRBJ1-6	CASTLTRGSPLHF
TRBV19	TRBJ2-3	CASSIVPRDTQYF
TRBV6-5	TRBJ1-2	CASSYGVRGGYTF
TRBV19	TRBJ1-5	CASSKGAASNQPQHF
TRBV7-8	TRBJ1-4	CASSSRQGFNEKLFF
TRBV19	TRBJ2-1	CASKRDRPSYNEQFF